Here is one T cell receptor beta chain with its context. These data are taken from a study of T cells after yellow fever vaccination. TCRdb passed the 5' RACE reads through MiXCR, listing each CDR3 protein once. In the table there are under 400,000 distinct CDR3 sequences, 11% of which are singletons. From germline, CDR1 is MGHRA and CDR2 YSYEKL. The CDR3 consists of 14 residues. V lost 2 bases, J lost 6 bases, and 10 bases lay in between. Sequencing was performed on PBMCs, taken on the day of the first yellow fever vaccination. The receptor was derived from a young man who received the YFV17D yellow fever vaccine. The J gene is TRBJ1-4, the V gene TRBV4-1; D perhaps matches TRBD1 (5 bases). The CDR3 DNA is TGCGCCAGCAGCCAACAGGGAAGGGATGAAAAACTGTTTTTT. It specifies CASSQQGRDEKLFF.